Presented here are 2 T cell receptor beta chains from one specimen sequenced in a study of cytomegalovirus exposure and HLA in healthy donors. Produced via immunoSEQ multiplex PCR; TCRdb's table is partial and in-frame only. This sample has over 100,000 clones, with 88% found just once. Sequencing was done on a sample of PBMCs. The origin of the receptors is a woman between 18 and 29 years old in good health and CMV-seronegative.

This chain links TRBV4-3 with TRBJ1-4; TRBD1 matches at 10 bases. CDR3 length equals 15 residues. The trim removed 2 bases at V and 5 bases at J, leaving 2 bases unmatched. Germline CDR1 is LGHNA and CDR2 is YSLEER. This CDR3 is CASSQPGQGNEKLFF. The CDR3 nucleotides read TGCGCCAGCAGCCAACCGGGACAGGGGAATGAAAAACTGTTTTTT.

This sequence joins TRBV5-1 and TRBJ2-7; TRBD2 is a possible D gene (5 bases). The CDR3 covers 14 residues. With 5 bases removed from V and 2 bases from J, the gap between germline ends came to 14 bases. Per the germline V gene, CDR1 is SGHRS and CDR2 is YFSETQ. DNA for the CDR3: TGCGCCAGCAGTGATTCCGGGGTTCCCTACGAGCAGTACTTC. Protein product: CASSDSGVPYEQYF.